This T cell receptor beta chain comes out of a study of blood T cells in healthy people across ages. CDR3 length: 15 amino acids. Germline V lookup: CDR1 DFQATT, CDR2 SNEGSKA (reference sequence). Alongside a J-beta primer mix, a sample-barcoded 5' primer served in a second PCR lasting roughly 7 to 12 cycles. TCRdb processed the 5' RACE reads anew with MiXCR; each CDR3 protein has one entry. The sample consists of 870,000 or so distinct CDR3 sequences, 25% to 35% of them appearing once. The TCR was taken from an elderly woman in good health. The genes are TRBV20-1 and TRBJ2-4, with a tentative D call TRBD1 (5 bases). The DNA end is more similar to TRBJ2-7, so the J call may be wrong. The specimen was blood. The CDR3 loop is CSARDPKGRHYEQYF. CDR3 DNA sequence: TGCAGTGCTAGAGATCCCAAGGGGCGACACTACGAGCAGTACTTC.